This is a list of T cell receptor beta chains from one sample in a study of post-analysis software for immune sequencing data. TCRdb passed the PCR reads through MiXCR, listing each CDR3 protein once. Of roughly 650,000 distinct CDR3 sequences in the sample, 59% are singletons; the top ten hold roughly 12%. Sequenced sample: blood. Source of these receptors: a girl between 2 and 10 years old with multiple sclerosis. CDR3s include the opening cysteine and the closing phenylalanine or tryptophan. The D gene is left open where the match is weak. Only part of the rows carry a size: once, few, many, or a class if the clone is expanded.

TRBV9	-	-	TRBJ2-5	TGTGCCAGCAGCGTCGCGCAAGAGACCCAGTACTTC	CASSVAQETQYF
TRBV7-9	-	-	TRBJ2-3	TGTGCCAGCTCTCGGACAGAGGGTACAGATACGCAGTATTTT	CASSRTEGTDTQYF
TRBV11-2	TRBD2	few	TRBJ2-7	TGTGCCAACAGCTCGGGACTAGCAGACTACGAGCAGTACTTC	CANSSGLADYEQYF
TRBV29-1	-	-	TRBJ2-7	TGCAGCGTCTCGGGACTTAGGGAGGCCCGATCTTCCTACGAGCAGTACTTC	CSVSGLREARSSYEQYF
TRBV6-5	-	-	TRBJ2-3	TGTGCCAGCATGGGGGGAAGCACAGATACGCAGTATTTT	CASMGGSTDTQYF
TRBV10-3	TRBD1	-	TRBJ2-7	TGTGCCATCAGTGGACAGGGGAACGAGCAGTACTTC	CAISGQGNEQYF
TRBV2	TRBD2	few	TRBJ2-5	TGTGCCAGCAGTGAAGCCAGCGGGAGAAAGACCCAGTACTTC	CASSEASGRKTQYF
TRBV20-1	TRBD2	-	TRBJ2-1	TGCAGTGCTGTGACTAGCGGGGCATCCGTTGAGCAGTTCTTC	CSAVTSGASVEQFF
TRBV4-3	TRBD1	few	TRBJ2-3	TGCGCCAGCAGACGGGACAGTTACACAGATACGCAGTATTTT	CASRRDSYTDTQYF
TRBV10-2	-	-	TRBJ1-1	TGCGCCAGCTCACCTCAGGGACCCACTGAAGCTTTCTTT	CASSPQGPTEAFF